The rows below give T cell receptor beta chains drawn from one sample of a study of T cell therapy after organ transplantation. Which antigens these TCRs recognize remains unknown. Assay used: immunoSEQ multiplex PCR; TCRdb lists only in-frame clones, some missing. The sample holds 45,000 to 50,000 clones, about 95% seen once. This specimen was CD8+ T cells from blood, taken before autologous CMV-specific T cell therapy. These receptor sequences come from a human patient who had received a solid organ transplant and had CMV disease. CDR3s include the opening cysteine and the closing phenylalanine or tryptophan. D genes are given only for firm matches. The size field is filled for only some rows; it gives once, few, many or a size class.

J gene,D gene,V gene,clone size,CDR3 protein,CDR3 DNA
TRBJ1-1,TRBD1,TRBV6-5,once,CASSQGVFVWTEAFF,TGTGCCAGCAGTCAGGGGGTTTTTGTTTGGACTGAAGCTTTCTTT
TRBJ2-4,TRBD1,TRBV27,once,CASSPDRENIQYF,TGTGCCAGCAGTCCCGACAGGGAAAACATTCAGTACTTC
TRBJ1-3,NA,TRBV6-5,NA,CASSYSRVGKDTIYF,TGTGCCAGCAGTTACTCTCGTGTAGGGAAGGACACCATATATTTT
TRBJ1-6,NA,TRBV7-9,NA,CASPLSRDGHF,TGTGCCAGCCCTCTAAGTCGGGACGGCCACTTT
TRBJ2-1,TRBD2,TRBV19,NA,CASSIDGLAGGYNEQFF,TGTGCCAGTAGTATAGATGGCCTAGCGGGGGGATACAATGAGCAGTTCTTC
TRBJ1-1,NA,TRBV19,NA,CASSKTMNTEAFF,TGTGCCAGTAGTAAAACAATGAACACTGAAGCTTTCTTT
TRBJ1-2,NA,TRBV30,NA,CAWRSGADYGYTF,TGTGCCTGGAGATCAGGGGCAGACTATGGCTACACCTTC
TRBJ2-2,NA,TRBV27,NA,CASSSPPDNTGELFF,TGTGCCAGCAGTTCGCCCCCCGACAACACCGGGGAGCTGTTTTTT
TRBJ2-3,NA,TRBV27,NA,CASSLGHGTDTQYF,TGTGCCAGCAGTCTAGGACACGGCACAGATACGCAGTATTTT
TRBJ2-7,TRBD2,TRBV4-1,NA,CASSQVGGGPYEQYF,TGCGCCAGCAGCCAAGTGGGCGGGGGGCCCTACGAGCAGTACTTC
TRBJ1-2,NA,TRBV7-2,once,CASSLISGTLETNYGYTF,TGTGCCAGCAGCTTAATCTCGGGTACCTTAGAAACTAACTATGGCTACACCTTC
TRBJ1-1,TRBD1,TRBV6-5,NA,CASSYRGQRGTEAFF,TGTGCCAGCAGTTACAGGGGGCAGCGGGGCACTGAAGCTTTCTTT
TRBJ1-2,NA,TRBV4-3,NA,CASSQAPADSGGYTF,TGCGCCAGCAGCCAAGCCCCCGCCGACTCGGGTGGCTACACCTTC
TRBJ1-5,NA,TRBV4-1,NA,CASSQVEGGGNQPQHF,TGCGCCAGCAGCCAAGTTGAAGGGGGAGGCAATCAGCCCCAGCATTTT
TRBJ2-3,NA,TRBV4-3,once,CASSQDRKGADTQYF,TGCGCCAGCAGCCAAGATCGGAAGGGGGCAGATACGCAGTATTTT
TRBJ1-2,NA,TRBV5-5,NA,CASSLYNSWDGYTF,TGTGCCAGCAGCTTGTACAACTCTTGGGATGGCTACACCTTC
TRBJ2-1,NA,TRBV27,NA,CASSLSRGGEQFF,TGTGCCAGCAGTTTATCGAGGGGAGGTGAGCAGTTCTTC
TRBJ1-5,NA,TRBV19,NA,CASSITGESNQPQHF,TGTGCCAGTAGTATAACAGGAGAGAGCAATCAGCCCCAGCATTTT
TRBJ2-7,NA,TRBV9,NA,CASSVAGIHSYEQYF,TGTGCCAGCAGCGTAGCAGGGATTCACTCCTACGAGCAGTACTTC
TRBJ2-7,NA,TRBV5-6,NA,CASSLGNSYEQYF,TGTGCCAGCAGCTTGGGAAACTCCTACGAGCAGTACTTC
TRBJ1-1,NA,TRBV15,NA,CATSRSQSYSAEAFF,TGTGCCACCAGCAGATCCCAATCTTATAGTGCTGAAGCTTTCTTT